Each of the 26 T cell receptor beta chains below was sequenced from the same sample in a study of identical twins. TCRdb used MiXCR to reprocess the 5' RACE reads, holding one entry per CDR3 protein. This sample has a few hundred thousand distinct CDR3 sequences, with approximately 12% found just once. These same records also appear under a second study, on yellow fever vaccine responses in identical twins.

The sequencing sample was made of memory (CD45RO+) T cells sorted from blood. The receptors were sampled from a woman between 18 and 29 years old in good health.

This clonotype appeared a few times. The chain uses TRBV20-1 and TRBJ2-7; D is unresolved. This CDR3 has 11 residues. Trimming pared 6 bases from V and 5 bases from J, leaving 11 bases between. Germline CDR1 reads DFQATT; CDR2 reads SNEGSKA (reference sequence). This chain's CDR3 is CSAVVGDEQYF. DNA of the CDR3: TGCAGTGCCGTTGTTGGGGACGAGCAGTACTTC.

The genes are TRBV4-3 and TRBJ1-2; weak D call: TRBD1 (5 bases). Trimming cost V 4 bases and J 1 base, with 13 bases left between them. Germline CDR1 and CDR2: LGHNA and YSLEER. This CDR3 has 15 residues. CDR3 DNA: TGCGCCAGCAGCCCTGTAAGGGGTTTTAACTATGGCTACACCTTC. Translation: CASSPVRGFNYGYTF.

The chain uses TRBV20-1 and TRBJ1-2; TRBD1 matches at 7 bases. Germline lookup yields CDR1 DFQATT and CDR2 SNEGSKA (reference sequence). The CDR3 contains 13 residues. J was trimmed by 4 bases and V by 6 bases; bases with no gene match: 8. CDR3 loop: CSARGTDRYGYTF. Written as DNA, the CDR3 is TGCAGTGCCCGCGGGACAGATCGCTATGGCTACACCTTC.

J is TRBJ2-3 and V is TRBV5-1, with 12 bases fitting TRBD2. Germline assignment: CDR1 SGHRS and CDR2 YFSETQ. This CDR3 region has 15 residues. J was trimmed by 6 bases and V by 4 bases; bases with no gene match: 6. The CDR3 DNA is TGCGCCAGCAGCACTAGCGGGGGGCCGGAGGATACGCAGTATTTT. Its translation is CASSTSGGPEDTQYF.

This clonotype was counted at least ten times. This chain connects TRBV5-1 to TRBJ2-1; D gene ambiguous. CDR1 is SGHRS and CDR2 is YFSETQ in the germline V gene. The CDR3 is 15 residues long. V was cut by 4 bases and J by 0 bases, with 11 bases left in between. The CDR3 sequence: CASSPTPSSYNEQFF. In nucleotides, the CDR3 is TGCGCCAGCAGCCCGACACCTAGCTCCTACAATGAGCAGTTCTTC.

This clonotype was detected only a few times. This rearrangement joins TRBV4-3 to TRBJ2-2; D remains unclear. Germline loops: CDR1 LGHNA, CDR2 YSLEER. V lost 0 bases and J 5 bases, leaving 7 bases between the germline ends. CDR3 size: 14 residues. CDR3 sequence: CASSQDRGTGELFF. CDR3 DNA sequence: TGCGCCAGCAGCCAAGATAGAGGTACCGGGGAGCTGTTTTTT.

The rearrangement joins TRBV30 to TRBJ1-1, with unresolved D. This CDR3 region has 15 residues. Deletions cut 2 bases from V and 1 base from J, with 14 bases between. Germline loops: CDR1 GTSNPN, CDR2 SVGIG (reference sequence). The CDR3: CAWSPRGRRNTEAFF. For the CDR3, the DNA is TGTGCCTGGAGTCCCCGCGGGCGGAGGAACACTGAAGCTTTCTTT.

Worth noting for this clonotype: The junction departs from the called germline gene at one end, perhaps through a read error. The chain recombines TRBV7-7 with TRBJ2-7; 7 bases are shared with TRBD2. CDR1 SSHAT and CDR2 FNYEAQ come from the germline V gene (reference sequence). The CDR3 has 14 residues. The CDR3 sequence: CASSAGVTSYEQYF. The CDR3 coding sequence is TGTGCTAGCAGTGCGGGAGTTACCTCCTACGAGCAGTACTTC.

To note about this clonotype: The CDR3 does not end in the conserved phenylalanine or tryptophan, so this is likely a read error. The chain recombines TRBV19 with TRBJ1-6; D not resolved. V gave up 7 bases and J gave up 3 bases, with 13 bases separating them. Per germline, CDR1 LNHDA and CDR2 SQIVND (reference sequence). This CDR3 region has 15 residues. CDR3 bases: TGTGCCAGTACCAGAATATGGGGCTATAATTCACCCCTCCACTTA. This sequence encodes CASTRIWGYNSPLHL.

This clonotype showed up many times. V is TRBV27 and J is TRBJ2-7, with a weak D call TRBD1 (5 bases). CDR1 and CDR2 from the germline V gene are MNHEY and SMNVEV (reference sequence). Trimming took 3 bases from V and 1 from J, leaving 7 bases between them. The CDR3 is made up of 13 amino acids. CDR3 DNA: TGTGCCAGCAGTTTGACAGCTTCCTACGAGCAGTACTTC. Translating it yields CASSLTASYEQYF.

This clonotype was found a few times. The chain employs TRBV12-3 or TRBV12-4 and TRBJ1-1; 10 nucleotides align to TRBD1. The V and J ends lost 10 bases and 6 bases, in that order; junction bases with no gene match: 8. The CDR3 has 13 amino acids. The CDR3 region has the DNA TGTGCCAACGAGAAAGGGACAGGGGCTGAAGCTTTCTTT. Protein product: CANEKGTGAEAFF.

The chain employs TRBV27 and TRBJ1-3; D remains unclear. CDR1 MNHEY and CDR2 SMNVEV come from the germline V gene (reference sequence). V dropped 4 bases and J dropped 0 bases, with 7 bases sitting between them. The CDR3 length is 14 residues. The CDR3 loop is CASSSPNSGNTIYF. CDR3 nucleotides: TGTGCCAGCAGTTCCCCAAACTCTGGAAACACCATATATTTT.

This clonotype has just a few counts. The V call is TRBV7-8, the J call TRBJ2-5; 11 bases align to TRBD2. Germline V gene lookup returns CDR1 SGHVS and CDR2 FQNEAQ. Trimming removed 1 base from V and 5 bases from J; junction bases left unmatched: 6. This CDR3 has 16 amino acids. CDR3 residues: CASSLVKTSGAETQYF. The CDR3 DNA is TGTGCCAGCAGCTTAGTGAAGACTAGCGGGGCTGAGACCCAGTACTTC.

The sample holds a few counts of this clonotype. CDR3 coding DNA: TGTGCCAGCAGGGGTAGGACTAGCGGGGACCGGGAGACCCAGTACTTC. Protein product: CASRGRTSGDRETQYF. V and J are TRBV25-1 and TRBJ2-5; 12 bases are shared with TRBD2. The CDR3 contains 16 residues. V dropped 6 bases and J dropped 5; count of bases not matched to a gene: 10. Looked up from germline, CDR1 is MGHDK and CDR2 is SYGVNS.

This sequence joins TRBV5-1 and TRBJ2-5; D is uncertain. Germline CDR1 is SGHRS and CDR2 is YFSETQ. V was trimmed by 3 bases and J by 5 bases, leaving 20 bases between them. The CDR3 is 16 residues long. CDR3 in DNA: TGCGCCAGCAGCTCCAACGGACCGGGCCTCGCGGAGACCCAGTACTTC. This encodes CASSSNGPGLAETQYF.

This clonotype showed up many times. The CDR3, as DNA: TGCAGCGTTGTTGACGGCAGCTCTGGAAACACCATATATTTT. Protein: CSVVDGSSGNTIYF. The chain has TRBV29-1 and TRBJ1-3; no clear D gene. There are 14 residues in the CDR3. V shed 4 bases and J shed 0 bases, with 10 bases lying between them. The germline CDR1 and CDR2 sequences are SQVTM and ANQGSEA.

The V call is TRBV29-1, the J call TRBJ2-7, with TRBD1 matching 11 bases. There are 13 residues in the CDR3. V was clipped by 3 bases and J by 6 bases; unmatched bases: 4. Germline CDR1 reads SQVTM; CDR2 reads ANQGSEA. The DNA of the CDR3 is TGCAGCGTTGACTGGACAGGGGGCCTCGAGCAGTACTTC. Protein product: CSVDWTGGLEQYF.

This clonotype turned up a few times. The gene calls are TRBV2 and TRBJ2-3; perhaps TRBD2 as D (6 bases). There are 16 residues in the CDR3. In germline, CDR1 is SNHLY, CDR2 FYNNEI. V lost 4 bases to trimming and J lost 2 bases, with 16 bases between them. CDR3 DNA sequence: TGTGCCAGCAGTGGAGGAGTCGGGACTTTCACAGATACGCAGTATTTT. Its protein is CASSGGVGTFTDTQYF.

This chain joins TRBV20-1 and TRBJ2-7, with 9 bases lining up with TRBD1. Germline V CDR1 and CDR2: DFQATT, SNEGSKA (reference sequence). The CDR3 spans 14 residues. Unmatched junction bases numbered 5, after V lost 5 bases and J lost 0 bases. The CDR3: CSALAQGASYEQYF. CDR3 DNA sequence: TGCAGTGCTCTCGCACAGGGGGCCTCCTACGAGCAGTACTTC.

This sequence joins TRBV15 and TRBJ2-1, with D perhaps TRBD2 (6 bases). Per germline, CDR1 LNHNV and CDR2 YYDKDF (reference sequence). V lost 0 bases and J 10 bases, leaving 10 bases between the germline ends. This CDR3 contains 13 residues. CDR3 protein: CATSREPGVEQFF. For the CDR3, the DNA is TGTGCCACCAGCAGAGAGCCGGGGGTGGAGCAGTTCTTC.

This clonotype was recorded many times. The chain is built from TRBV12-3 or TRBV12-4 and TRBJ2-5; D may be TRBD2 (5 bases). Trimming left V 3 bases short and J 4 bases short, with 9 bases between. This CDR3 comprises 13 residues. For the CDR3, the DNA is TGTGCCAGCAGTTTTGCTGGAGGAGAGACCCAGTACTTC. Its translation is CASSFAGGETQYF.

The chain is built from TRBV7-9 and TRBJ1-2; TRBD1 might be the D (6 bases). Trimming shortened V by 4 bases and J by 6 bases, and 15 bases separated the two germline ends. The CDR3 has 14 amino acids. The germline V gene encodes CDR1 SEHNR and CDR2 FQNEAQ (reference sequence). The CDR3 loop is CASSSSDRQDGYTF. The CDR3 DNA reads TGTGCCAGCAGCTCCTCAGACAGGCAAGATGGCTACACCTTC.

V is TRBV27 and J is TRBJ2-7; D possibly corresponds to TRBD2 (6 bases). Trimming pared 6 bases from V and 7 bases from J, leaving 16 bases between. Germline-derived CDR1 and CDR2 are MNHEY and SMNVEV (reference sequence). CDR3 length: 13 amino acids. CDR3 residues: CASRTGTALEQYF. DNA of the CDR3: TGTGCCAGCAGGACCGGGACTGCACTGGAGCAGTACTTC.

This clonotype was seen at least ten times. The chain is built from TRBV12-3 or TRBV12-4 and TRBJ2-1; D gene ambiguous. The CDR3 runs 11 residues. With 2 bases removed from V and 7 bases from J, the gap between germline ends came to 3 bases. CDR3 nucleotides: TGTGCCAGCAGTTTAATTAATGAGCAGTTCTTC. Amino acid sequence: CASSLINEQFF.

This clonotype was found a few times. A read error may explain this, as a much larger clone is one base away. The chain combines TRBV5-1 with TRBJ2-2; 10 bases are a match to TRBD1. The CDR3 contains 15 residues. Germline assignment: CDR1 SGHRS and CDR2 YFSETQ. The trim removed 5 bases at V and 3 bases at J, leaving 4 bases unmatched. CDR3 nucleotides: TGCGCCAGCAGGCCGGGACAGGGGTACACCGGGGAGCTGTTTTTT. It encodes CASRPGQGYTGELFF.

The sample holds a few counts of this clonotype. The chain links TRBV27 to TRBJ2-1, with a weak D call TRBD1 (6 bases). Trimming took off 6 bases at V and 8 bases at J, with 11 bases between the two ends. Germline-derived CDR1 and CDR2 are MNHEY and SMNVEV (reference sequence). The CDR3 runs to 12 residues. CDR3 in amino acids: CASRSGAHEQFF. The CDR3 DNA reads TGTGCCAGCAGATCAGGGGCGCATGAGCAGTTCTTC.